This record covers a single T cell receptor beta chain. Its antigen is undetermined. This CDR3 comprises 16 residues. Trimming removed 2 bases from V and 4 bases from J; junction bases left unmatched: 9. CDR1 is MNHEY and CDR2 is SMNVEV in the germline V gene (reference sequence). This specimen comes from a study of post-analysis software for immune sequencing data. Regarding the study as a whole: TRBV5-6, TRBV5-1 and TRBV20-1 were among roughly five TRBV segments more frequent in patients than controls.

cDNA libraries of TCR beta carried unique molecular identifiers. TCRdb called the PCR reads again in MiXCR, with one record for every CDR3 protein. The sample has some 690,000 distinct CDR3 sequences; 30% are singletons. This TCR was sampled from a girl aged 10 to 17 with multiple sclerosis. V gene TRBV27 combines with J gene TRBJ1-1; 8 nucleotides agree with TRBD1. Source material: blood. CDR3 residues: CASSLTVEDRATEAFF. The CDR3 DNA follows: TGTGCCAGCAGTTTAACAGTCGAGGACAGGGCCACTGAAGCTTTCTTT.